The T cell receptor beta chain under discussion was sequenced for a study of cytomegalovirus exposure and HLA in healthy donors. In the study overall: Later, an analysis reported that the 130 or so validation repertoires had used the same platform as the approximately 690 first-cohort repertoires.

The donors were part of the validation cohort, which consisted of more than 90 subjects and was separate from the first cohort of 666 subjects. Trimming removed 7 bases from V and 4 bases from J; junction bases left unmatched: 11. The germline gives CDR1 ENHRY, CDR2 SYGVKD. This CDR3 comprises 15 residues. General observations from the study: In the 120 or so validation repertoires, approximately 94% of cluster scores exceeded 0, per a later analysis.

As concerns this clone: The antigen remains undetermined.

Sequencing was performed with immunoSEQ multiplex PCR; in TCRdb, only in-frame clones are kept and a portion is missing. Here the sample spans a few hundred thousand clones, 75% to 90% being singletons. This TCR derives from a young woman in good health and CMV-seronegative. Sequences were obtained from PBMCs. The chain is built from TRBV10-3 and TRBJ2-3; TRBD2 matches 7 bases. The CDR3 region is CAITPDGRSADTQYF. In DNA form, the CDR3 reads TGTGCCATCACCCCTGACGGGAGGTCCGCAGATACGCAGTATTTT.